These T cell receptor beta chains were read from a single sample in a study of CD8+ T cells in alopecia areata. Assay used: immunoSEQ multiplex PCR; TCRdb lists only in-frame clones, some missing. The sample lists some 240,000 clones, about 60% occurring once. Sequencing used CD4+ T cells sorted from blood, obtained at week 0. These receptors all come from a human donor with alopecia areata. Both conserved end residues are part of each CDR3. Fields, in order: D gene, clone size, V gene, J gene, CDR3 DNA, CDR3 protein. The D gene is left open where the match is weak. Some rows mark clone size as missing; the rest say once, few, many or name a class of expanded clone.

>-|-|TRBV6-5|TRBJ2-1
TGTGCCAGCAGTTACCCCAGGGGCCGGGAGCAGTTCTTC
CASSYPRGREQFF
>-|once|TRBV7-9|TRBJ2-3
TGTGCCAGCAGCTTAGTGGGGTGGGGCAAACGATCCACAGATACGCAGTATTTT
CASSLVGWGKRSTDTQYF
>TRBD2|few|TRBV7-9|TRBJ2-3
TGTGCCAGGAGCGGGAGGGCCACCGATACGCAGTATTTT
CARSGRATDTQYF
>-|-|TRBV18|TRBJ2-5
TGTGCCAGCTCACCAGAAATGCAACATGGAGAGACCCAGTACTTC
CASSPEMQHGETQYF
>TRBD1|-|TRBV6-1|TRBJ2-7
TGTGCCAGCAGTAGACAGGGGTCGGAGGAGCAGTACTTC
CASSRQGSEEQYF
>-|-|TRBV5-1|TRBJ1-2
TGCGCCAGCAGCTTTTACAGGGAGGGAGGCTACACCTTC
CASSFYREGGYTF
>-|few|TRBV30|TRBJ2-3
TGTGCCTGGAGTCGCGCTGGCGGCACAGATACGCAGTATTTT
CAWSRAGGTDTQYF
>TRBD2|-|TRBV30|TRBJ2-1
TGTGCCTGGAGCCGACTAGCGGGAGGAGATGAGCAGTTCTTC
CAWSRLAGGDEQFF
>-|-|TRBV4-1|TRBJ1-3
TGCGCCAGCAGCCAGTTACAGTTCTCTGGAAACACCATATATTTT
CASSQLQFSGNTIYF
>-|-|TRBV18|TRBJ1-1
TGTGCCAGCTCACCGAATATGAACACTGAAGCTTTCTTT
CASSPNMNTEAFF
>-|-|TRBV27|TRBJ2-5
TGTGCCAGCAGTGGCGTGGGGGAGACCCAGTACTTC
CASSGVGETQYF
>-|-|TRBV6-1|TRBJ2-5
TGTGCCAGCAGTGTGGGGGAGACCCAGTACTTC
CASSVGETQYF
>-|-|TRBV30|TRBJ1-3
TGTGCCTGGAGGGGGTCTGGAAACACCATATATTTT
CAWRGSGNTIYF
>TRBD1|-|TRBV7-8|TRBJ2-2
TGTGCCAGCAGCATAACCCTGACAGGGAACGCGAACACCGGGGAGCTGTTTTTT
CASSITLTGNANTGELFF
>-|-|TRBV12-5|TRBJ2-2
TGTGCTAGTGGTCTACGACAGACTACCGGGGAGCTGTTTTTT
CASGLRQTTGELFF
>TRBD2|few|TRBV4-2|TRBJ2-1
TGTGCCAGCAGCCCCTGGCGGGAGGACAATGAGCAGTTCTTC
CASSPWREDNEQFF
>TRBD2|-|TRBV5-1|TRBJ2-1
TGCGCCAGCAGCTTGGTAGCGGGAGCCCAAACCAATGAGCAGTTCTTC
CASSLVAGAQTNEQFF
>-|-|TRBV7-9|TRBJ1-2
TGTGCCAGCAGCCCCCAGGGCCACTATGGCTACACCTTC
CASSPQGHYGYTF
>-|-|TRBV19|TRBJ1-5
TGTGCCAGTAGTATAGGCAGGGTAAGGGCGTTGAGCAATCAGCCCCAGCATTTT
CASSIGRVRALSNQPQHF
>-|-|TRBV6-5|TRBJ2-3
TGTGCCAGCAGTCATATCGGGAGCACAGATACGCAGTATTTT
CASSHIGSTDTQYF
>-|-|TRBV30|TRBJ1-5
TGTGCCTGGAGTGTAGCGGGGATAAGGAGCAATCAGCCCCAGCATTTT
CAWSVAGIRSNQPQHF
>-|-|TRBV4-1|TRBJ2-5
TGCGCCAGCAGCCGGATACTCCAAGAGACCCAGTACTTC
CASSRILQETQYF
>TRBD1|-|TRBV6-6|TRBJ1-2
TGTGCCAGCAGTTACACCTACCCGGGACAGGGGGATGGCTACACCTTC
CASSYTYPGQGDGYTF
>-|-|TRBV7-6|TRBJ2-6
TGTGCCAGCAGCCAAGAAGGGTATGGGGCCAACGTCCTGACTTTC
CASSQEGYGANVLTF
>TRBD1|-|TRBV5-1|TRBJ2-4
TGCGCCAGCAGCTTGGCCGGTAGGGGGCGAACCAAAAACATTCAGTACTTC
CASSLAGRGRTKNIQYF
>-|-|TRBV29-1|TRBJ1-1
TGCAGCGTTGAAGTTGTTAGGGGTGAAGCTTTCTTT
CSVEVVRGEAFF
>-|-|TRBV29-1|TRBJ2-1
TGCAGCGTTGGGGAATGGGGGGACCCGTACAATGAGCAGTTCTTC
CSVGEWGDPYNEQFF
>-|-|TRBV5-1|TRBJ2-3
TGCGCCAGCAAGCGGGTTTCTAGCACAGATACGCAGTATTTT
CASKRVSSTDTQYF
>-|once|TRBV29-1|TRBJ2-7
TGCAGCGTTGAAATGCCGGGGATCTCCTACGAGCAGTACTTC
CSVEMPGISYEQYF
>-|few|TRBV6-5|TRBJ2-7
TGTGCCAGCAGTTACTCGTCGCCGCGGGCCTACGAGCAGTACTTC
CASSYSSPRAYEQYF
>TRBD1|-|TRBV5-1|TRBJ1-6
TGCGCCAGCAGCCTACTACCACAGGGGGCAGACTCACCCCTCCACTTT
CASSLLPQGADSPLHF
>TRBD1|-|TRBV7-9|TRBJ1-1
TGTGCCAGCAGCTCCGCCGGGACAGCGAACACTGAAGCTTTCTTT
CASSSAGTANTEAFF
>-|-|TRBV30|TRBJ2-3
TGTGCCTGGAGTGTTCAGGGTGGGACAGATACGCAGTATTTT
CAWSVQGGTDTQYF
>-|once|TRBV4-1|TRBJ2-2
TGCGCCAGCAGCCAAGAATTCAGACAGCACACCGGGGAGCTGTTTTTT
CASSQEFRQHTGELFF
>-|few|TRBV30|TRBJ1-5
TGTGCCTGGAGTGTAGAACACAATCAGCCCCAGCATTTT
CAWSVEHNQPQHF
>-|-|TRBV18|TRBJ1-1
TGTGCCAGCTCACCACCACAGGGAGGTTTGGAAGCTTTCTTT
CASSPPQGGLEAFF
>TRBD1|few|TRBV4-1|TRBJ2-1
TGCGCCAGCAGCCGGGACAGGACCTACAATGAGCAGTTCTTC
CASSRDRTYNEQFF
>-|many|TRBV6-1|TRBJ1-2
TGTGCCAGCAGTGAACAGTCCAGGTCCCAGAACTATGGCTACACCTTC
CASSEQSRSQNYGYTF
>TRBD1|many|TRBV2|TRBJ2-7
TGTGCCAGCAGCCGACAGGGCTACGAGCAGTACTTC
CASSRQGYEQYF
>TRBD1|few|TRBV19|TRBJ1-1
TGTGCCAGCCGGCGGGACAGGGACGGCCACACTGAAGCTTTCTTT
CASRRDRDGHTEAFF
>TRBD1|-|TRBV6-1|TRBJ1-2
TGTGCCAGCACAGAACACAGGGGCGAACCGGGCTACACCTTC
CASTEHRGEPGYTF
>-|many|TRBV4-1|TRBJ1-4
TGCGCCAGCAGAAAAGCGGGGGAAAAACTGTTTTTT
CASRKAGEKLFF
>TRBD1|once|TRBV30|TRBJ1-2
TGTGCCTGGAGTGGGTTTCAGGGACAGGCTGAATATGGCTACACCTTC
CAWSGFQGQAEYGYTF
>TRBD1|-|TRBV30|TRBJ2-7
TGTGCCTGGAGTCGGACAGGGATCCACGAGCAGTACTTC
CAWSRTGIHEQYF
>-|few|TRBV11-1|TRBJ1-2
TGTGCCACCTACGGTCCTCGAGTAGGGGGAAACTATGGCTACACCTTC
CATYGPRVGGNYGYTF
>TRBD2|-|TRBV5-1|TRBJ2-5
TGCGCCAGCAGCTTGGTGGCGGGGGAAGAGACCCAGTACTTC
CASSLVAGEETQYF
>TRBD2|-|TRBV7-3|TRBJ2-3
TGTGCCAGCAGCTTCGGACTAGCGGGAGGCCTTAGCACAGATACGCAGTATTTT
CASSFGLAGGLSTDTQYF